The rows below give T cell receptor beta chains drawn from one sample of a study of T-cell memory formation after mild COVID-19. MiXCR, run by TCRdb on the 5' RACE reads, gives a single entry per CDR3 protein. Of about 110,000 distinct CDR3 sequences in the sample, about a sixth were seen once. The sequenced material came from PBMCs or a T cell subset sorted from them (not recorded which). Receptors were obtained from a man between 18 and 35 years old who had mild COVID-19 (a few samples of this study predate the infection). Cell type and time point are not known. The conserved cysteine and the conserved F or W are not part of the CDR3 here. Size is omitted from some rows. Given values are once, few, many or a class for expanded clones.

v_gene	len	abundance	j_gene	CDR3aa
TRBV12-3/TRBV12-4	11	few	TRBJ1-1	ASSLRETTEAF
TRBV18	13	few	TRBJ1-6	ASSSFSSYNSPLH
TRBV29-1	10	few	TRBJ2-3	SVSPGGQVKY
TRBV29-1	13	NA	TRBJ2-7	SVEGGGGKTYEQY
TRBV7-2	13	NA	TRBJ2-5	ATSLVAGNQETQY
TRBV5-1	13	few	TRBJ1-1	ASSPRGQGNTEAF
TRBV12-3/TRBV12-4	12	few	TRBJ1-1	ASSFRTPNTEAF
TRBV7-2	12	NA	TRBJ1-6	ASRPSTDNSPLH
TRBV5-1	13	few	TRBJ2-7	ASSLAGTGDLEQY
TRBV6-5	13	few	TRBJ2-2	ASKNFPVGIGELF
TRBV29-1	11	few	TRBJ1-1	SVSEGVGTEAF
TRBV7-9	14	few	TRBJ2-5	ASSRRDRGLGETQY
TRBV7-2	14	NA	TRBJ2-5	ASSFSPRGAEETQY
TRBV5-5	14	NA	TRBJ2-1	ASSGRWPPNYNEQF
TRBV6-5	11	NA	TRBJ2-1	ASGQGNYNEQF
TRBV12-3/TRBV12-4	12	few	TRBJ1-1	ASSLGSLNTEAF
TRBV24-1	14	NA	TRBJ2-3	ATSDPRLGAADTQY
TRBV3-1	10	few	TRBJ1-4	ASSLRGEKLF